This TCR beta chain was retrieved from a study of blood T cell repertoires in COVID-19. This clone was recorded only once. Study processing details: Nucleated cell number was recorded as an estimate derived from reference gene primer amplification. Libraries were prepared by immunoSEQ multiplex PCR; TCRdb keeps only in-frame clonotypes and omits some of them. V and J calls and clone size come straight from that table; D and trimming were deduced from the DNA. Of some 100,000 clones in the sample, around 89% are singletons; the top ten hold about 18%. With V trimmed by 5 bases and J by 0 bases, 5 bases remained unmatched. Germline CDR1 and CDR2: MDHEN and SYDVKM. This CDR3 comprises 15 residues.

The chain combines TRBV28 with TRBJ1-1; 8 nucleotides align to TRBD1. The sequenced sample was peripheral blood. The receptor comes from a human donor with acute or convalescent COVID-19. The donor label of this sample is uncertain. The CDR3 coding sequence is TGTGCCAGCAGTCTCAGGGGGCTCATGAACACTGAAGCTTTCTTT. Translating it yields CASSLRGLMNTEAFF.